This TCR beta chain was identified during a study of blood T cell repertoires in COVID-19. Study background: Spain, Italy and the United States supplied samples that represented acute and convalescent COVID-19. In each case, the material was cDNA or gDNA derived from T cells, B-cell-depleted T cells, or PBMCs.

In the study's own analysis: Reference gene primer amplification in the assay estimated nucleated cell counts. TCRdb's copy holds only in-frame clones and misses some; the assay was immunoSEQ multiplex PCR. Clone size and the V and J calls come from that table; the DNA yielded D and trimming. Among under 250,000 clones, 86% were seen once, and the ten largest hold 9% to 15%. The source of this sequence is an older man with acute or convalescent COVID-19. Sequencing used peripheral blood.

The CDR3 loop reads CASIGGGTGYYEQYF. The DNA of the CDR3 is TGTGCCAGCATCGGGGGGGGGACAGGGTACTACGAGCAGTACTTC. This chain connects TRBV28 to TRBJ2-7; D is perhaps TRBD1 (9 bases). The CDR3 extends over 15 amino acids. V lost 7 bases and J lost 3, with 19 bases in between. The germline V gene encodes CDR1 MDHEN and CDR2 SYDVKM. Together with reference TRBV28 and TRBJ2-7, the CDR3 gives the full variable domain: DVKVTQSSRYLVKRTGEKVFLECVQDMDHENMFWYRQDPGLGLRLIYFSYDVKMKEKGDIPEGYSVSREKKERFSLILESASTNQTSMYLCASIGGGTGYYEQYFGPGTRLTVT.